These T cell receptor beta chains were read from a single sample in a study of identical twins. A single record per CDR3 protein comes from TCRdb applying MiXCR to the 5' RACE reads. This table has 1,800,000 or so distinct CDR3 sequences, less than 35% appearing once. The sequenced sample was cord blood. All receptors derive from a newborn girl in good health. The CDR3 runs from the conserved cysteine through the conserved F or W. The D gene is left open where the match is weak. The size field is filled for only some rows; it gives once, few, many or a size class.

>TRBJ2-3|TRBD2|TRBV20-1|few
CSATPGGVDTQYF
TGCAGTGCAACTCCGGGGGGGGTAGATACGCAGTATTTT
>TRBJ2-3|.|TRBV20-1|.
CSANGLNTDTQYF
TGCAGTGCTAATGGGCTAAACACAGATACGCAGTATTTT
>TRBJ2-2|.|TRBV20-1|.
CSFGRGNTGELFF
TGCAGCTTCGGACGGGGGAACACCGGGGAGCTGTTTTTT
>TRBJ1-2|.|TRBV5-1|.
CASSHLVEGGGYTF
TGCGCCAGCAGCCACCTAGTAGAGGGGGGTGGCTACACCTTC
>TRBJ2-7|.|TRBV27|many
CASSLLVGSSYEQYF
TGTGCCAGCAGTTTATTGGTGGGCTCCTCCTACGAGCAGTACTTC
>TRBJ2-5|TRBD2|TRBV2|.
CASSFGLAGREETQYF
TGTGCCAGCAGTTTCGGACTAGCGGGACGGGAAGAGACCCAGTACTTC
>TRBJ1-5|.|TRBV20-1|few
CSILGRSNQPQHF
TGCAGCATATTAGGACGGAGCAATCAGCCCCAGCATTTT
>TRBJ1-1|.|TRBV11-2|.
CASSSRDNEGRAFF
TGTGCCAGCAGCTCCCGGGACAACGAGGGGCGGGCTTTCTTT
>TRBJ1-5|TRBD1|TRBV20-1|.
CSASQGQGGYSNQPQHF
TGCAGTGCTAGTCAGGGACAGGGGGGGTATAGCAATCAGCCCCAGCATTTT
>TRBJ1-2|TRBD1|TRBV30|.
CAWSRQGRGYGYTF
TGTGCCTGGAGCCGACAGGGACGCGGCTATGGCTACACCTTC
>TRBJ2-3|.|TRBV7-2|many
CASSLAGTRTDTQYF
TGTGCCAGCAGCTTAGCGGGGACCCGCACAGATACGCAGTATTTT
>TRBJ2-1|TRBD1|TRBV4-1|.
CASSHSNGQGAYEQFF
TGCGCCAGCAGCCATTCCAATGGACAGGGAGCCTACGAGCAGTTCTTC
>TRBJ1-4|.|TRBV5-1|.
CASSLAYRIDEKLFF
TGCGCCAGCAGCTTGGCCTATCGCATTGATGAAAAACTGTTTTTT
>TRBJ2-1|TRBD1|TRBV25-1|few
CASSGGTGRYNEQFF
TGTGCCAGCAGTGGGGGGACAGGGAGGTACAATGAGCAGTTCTTC
>TRBJ2-3|TRBD2|TRBV6-2/TRBV6-3|once
CASSYTAGGLNEDTQYF
TGTGCCAGCAGTTACACGGCGGGGGGGCTAAATGAAGATACGCAGTATTTT
>TRBJ1-1|.|TRBV7-9|many
CASSLPTEAFF
TGTGCCAGCAGCTTACCCACTGAAGCTTTCTTT
>TRBJ2-1|TRBD2|TRBV20-1|.
CSERTSAYNEQFF
TGCAGTGAGAGGACTAGCGCCTACAATGAGCAGTTCTTC
>TRBJ1-6|.|TRBV2|.
CASRGLWLTPLHF
TGTGCCAGCAGGGGACTCTGGCTTACACCCCTCCACTTT
>TRBJ1-2|.|TRBV29-1|few
CSVAPARQSLGGYTF
TGCAGCGTTGCGCCGGCCAGACAGTCCCTAGGGGGCTACACCTTC
>TRBJ1-6|.|TRBV9|few
CASSVVGNSPLHF
TGTGCCAGCAGCGTAGTGGGGAACTCACCCCTCCACTTT
>TRBJ2-7|TRBD2|TRBV12-3/TRBV12-4|.
CASSPAGAIHNEQYF
TGTGCCAGCAGTCCCGCGGGAGCCATTCACAATGAGCAGTACTTC
>TRBJ2-7|.|TRBV9|few
CASSPGRVAHSYEQYF
TGTGCCAGCAGCCCCGGAAGGGTAGCTCACTCCTACGAGCAGTACTTC
>TRBJ1-2|.|TRBV5-1|.
CASSSGPPTSGYGYTF
TGCGCCAGCAGTTCCGGACCCCCAACATCGGGGTATGGCTACACCTTC
>TRBJ1-5|TRBD1|TRBV12-3/TRBV12-4|.
CASSRSTGGWDQPQHF
TGTGCCAGCAGTCGTTCGACAGGGGGCTGGGATCAGCCCCAGCATTTT
>TRBJ2-7|.|TRBV20-1|.
CSATPDAEGYEQYF
TGCAGTGCTACACCAGATGCCGAAGGTTACGAGCAGTACTTC
>TRBJ2-7|TRBD2|TRBV7-2|.
CASSFQASGTSGYEQYF
TGTGCCAGCAGCTTTCAAGCGTCTGGGACTAGCGGATACGAGCAGTACTTC
>TRBJ2-3|TRBD1|TRBV4-2|many
CASSQRQGTSTDTQYF
TGTGCCAGCAGCCAACGACAGGGCACTAGCACAGATACGCAGTATTTT
>TRBJ2-7|.|TRBV2|.
CASSVRDNPYEQYF
TGTGCCAGCAGTGTTAGGGACAACCCCTACGAGCAGTACTTC
>TRBJ1-2|.|TRBV24-1|.
CATSGDGYGYTF
TGTGCCACAAGCGGGGATGGCTATGGCTACACCTTC
>TRBJ2-3|.|TRBV2|few
CASSEWYAGTDTQYF
TGTGCCAGCAGTGAATGGTATGCTGGCACAGATACGCAGTATTTT